This is a list of T cell receptor beta chains from one sample in a study of CD8+CD57+ T cells in acquired aplastic anemia. TCRdb called the reads again in MiXCR, with one record for every CDR3 protein. Among about 160,000 distinct CDR3 sequences listed, 35% to 55% were seen once. Sequencing was carried out using sorted CD4+, CD8+, or CD8+CD57+ T cells (not recorded which) from PBMCs. The receptors stem from a human donor in good health. Each CDR3 is given with its conserved first and last residue. A D gene is named only where the DNA matches it firmly. A clone size is listed for some rows: how often the clone was seen (once, few, many), or a class if it is expanded.

v_gene: TRBV29-1; d_gene: NA; abundance: many; j_gene: TRBJ1-4; CDR3nt: TGCAGCGTTAAGGCTAAGGGTGAAAAACTGTTTTTT; CDR3aa: CSVKAKGEKLFF
v_gene: TRBV5-1; d_gene: NA; abundance: many; j_gene: TRBJ2-2; CDR3nt: TGCGCCAGCAGCTCGAGAGAAGACCTCACCGGGGAGCTGTTTTTT; CDR3aa: CASSSREDLTGELFF
v_gene: TRBV20-1; d_gene: TRBD1; abundance: NA; j_gene: TRBJ2-5; CDR3nt: TGCAGTGCCGGGGACAGGGCACAACCAGAGACCCAGTACTTC; CDR3aa: CSAGDRAQPETQYF
v_gene: TRBV6-2/TRBV6-3; d_gene: NA; abundance: many; j_gene: TRBJ1-2; CDR3nt: TGTGCCAGCATTTTCGCGGGGGCTAACTATGGCTACACCTTC; CDR3aa: CASIFAGANYGYTF
v_gene: TRBV6-1; d_gene: NA; abundance: NA; j_gene: TRBJ1-5; CDR3nt: TGTGCCAGCAGTGAAGATCCGGGGGCTTATCAGCCCCAGCATTTT; CDR3aa: CASSEDPGAYQPQHF
v_gene: TRBV7-8; d_gene: NA; abundance: many; j_gene: TRBJ2-2; CDR3nt: TGTGCCAGCAGCTTAGCCCCGGGACACCCATTCACCGGGGAGCTGTTTTTT; CDR3aa: CASSLAPGHPFTGELFF
v_gene: TRBV29-1; d_gene: NA; abundance: NA; j_gene: TRBJ2-2; CDR3nt: TGCAGCGTTGATCGCGGGAACACCGGGGAGCTGTTTTTT; CDR3aa: CSVDRGNTGELFF
v_gene: TRBV11-1; d_gene: NA; abundance: NA; j_gene: TRBJ2-3; CDR3nt: TGTGCCAGCAGCTTGGGAGGGGGCTCGACAGATACGCAGTATTTT; CDR3aa: CASSLGGGSTDTQYF
v_gene: TRBV7-9; d_gene: TRBD1; abundance: NA; j_gene: TRBJ1-1; CDR3nt: TGTGCCAGCAGCTTAGCACAGGGGACCTACACTGAAGCTTTCTTT; CDR3aa: CASSLAQGTYTEAFF
v_gene: TRBV10-3; d_gene: TRBD2; abundance: many; j_gene: TRBJ2-2; CDR3nt: TGTGCCATCAGTGGGCTAGCGGGGACCGGGGAGCTGTTTTTT; CDR3aa: CAISGLAGTGELFF
v_gene: TRBV9; d_gene: TRBD1; abundance: many; j_gene: TRBJ1-2; CDR3nt: TGTGCCAGCAGCGTAGATGAGACAGGGGGCTGGGGTGATGGCTACACCTTC; CDR3aa: CASSVDETGGWGDGYTF
v_gene: TRBV29-1; d_gene: TRBD1; abundance: NA; j_gene: TRBJ1-6; CDR3nt: TGCAGCGCGCGCCTCGGGACAGCTAATTCACCCCTCCACTTT; CDR3aa: CSARLGTANSPLHF
v_gene: TRBV10-1; d_gene: NA; abundance: NA; j_gene: TRBJ2-2; CDR3nt: TGCGCCAGCAGTGGACTAGGAAACACCGGGGAGCTGTTTTTT; CDR3aa: CASSGLGNTGELFF
v_gene: TRBV12-3/TRBV12-4; d_gene: TRBD1; abundance: NA; j_gene: TRBJ2-1; CDR3nt: TGTGCCAGCAGTAGGGGACAGTACAATGAGCAGTTCTTC; CDR3aa: CASSRGQYNEQFF
v_gene: TRBV2; d_gene: NA; abundance: NA; j_gene: TRBJ2-7; CDR3nt: TGTGCCAGCAGTTCATTCACCTACGAGCAGTACTTC; CDR3aa: CASSSFTYEQYF
v_gene: TRBV10-2; d_gene: TRBD2; abundance: NA; j_gene: TRBJ2-1; CDR3nt: TGCGCCAGCATGGCCCGAGGGAGGGGATTGGACAATGAGCAGTTCTTC; CDR3aa: CASMARGRGLDNEQFF
v_gene: TRBV6-4; d_gene: TRBD1; abundance: NA; j_gene: TRBJ2-7; CDR3nt: TGTGCCAGCAGTGTCCTACAGGGGTACGAGCAGTACTTC; CDR3aa: CASSVLQGYEQYF
v_gene: TRBV12-5; d_gene: NA; abundance: many; j_gene: TRBJ2-3; CDR3nt: TGTGCTAGTGGACTCGGGGATACGCAGTATTTT; CDR3aa: CASGLGDTQYF
v_gene: TRBV19; d_gene: TRBD1; abundance: many; j_gene: TRBJ2-7; CDR3nt: TGTGCCAGTCTCTGGACAGGGGATTGGTACGAGCAGTACTTC; CDR3aa: CASLWTGDWYEQYF
v_gene: TRBV6-5; d_gene: NA; abundance: NA; j_gene: TRBJ2-5; CDR3nt: TGTGCCAGCAGTTACTCCGCGACAGGAGGGTACCAAGAGACCCAGTACTTC; CDR3aa: CASSYSATGGYQETQYF
v_gene: TRBV2; d_gene: TRBD2; abundance: many; j_gene: TRBJ2-1; CDR3nt: TGTGCCAGCAGTGAATGGACTAGCGCGAGCTCCTACAATGAGCAGTTCTTC; CDR3aa: CASSEWTSASSYNEQFF
v_gene: TRBV6-1; d_gene: TRBD1; abundance: NA; j_gene: TRBJ1-3; CDR3nt: TGTGCCAGCAGTCCCCGGCAGGGGGTTCCTGGAAACACCATATATTTT; CDR3aa: CASSPRQGVPGNTIYF
v_gene: TRBV19; d_gene: NA; abundance: many; j_gene: TRBJ2-5; CDR3nt: TGTGCCAGCAGGGTGGCAGGGTTGGAGACCCAGTACTTC; CDR3aa: CASRVAGLETQYF
v_gene: TRBV25-1; d_gene: NA; abundance: NA; j_gene: TRBJ2-3; CDR3nt: TGTGCCAGCGAGGAGGTGGGAGTAAAAACAGATACGCAGTATTTT; CDR3aa: CASEEVGVKTDTQYF
v_gene: TRBV9; d_gene: NA; abundance: NA; j_gene: TRBJ1-1; CDR3nt: TGTGCCAGCAGCCATAAAAAGAACACTGAAGCTTTCTTT; CDR3aa: CASSHKKNTEAFF
v_gene: TRBV29-1; d_gene: NA; abundance: few; j_gene: TRBJ2-7; CDR3nt: TGCAGCGTTGAATTGGGATACGAGCAGTACTTC; CDR3aa: CSVELGYEQYF
v_gene: TRBV20-1; d_gene: TRBD1; abundance: many; j_gene: TRBJ1-4; CDR3nt: TGCAGTGCGATCGACAGGGGGCTAACAAGTGAAAAACTGTTTTTT; CDR3aa: CSAIDRGLTSEKLFF
v_gene: TRBV20-1; d_gene: TRBD2; abundance: NA; j_gene: TRBJ2-7; CDR3nt: TGCAGTGCTAGAAGCGGGAGCTCCTACGAGCAGTACTTC; CDR3aa: CSARSGSSYEQYF
v_gene: TRBV19; d_gene: NA; abundance: NA; j_gene: TRBJ1-5; CDR3nt: TGTGCCTGTTCAGTGTTTAGCAATCAGCCCCAGCATTTT; CDR3aa: CACSVFSNQPQHF
v_gene: TRBV9; d_gene: NA; abundance: NA; j_gene: TRBJ2-3; CDR3nt: TGTGCCAGCAGTTTTCCTCCTCTCACAGATACGCAGTATTTT; CDR3aa: CASSFPPLTDTQYF
v_gene: TRBV14; d_gene: TRBD1; abundance: NA; j_gene: TRBJ1-2; CDR3nt: TGTGCCAGCAGCCTCAAACCTACAGGGGGCTATTATGGCTACACCTTC; CDR3aa: CASSLKPTGGYYGYTF
v_gene: TRBV5-1; d_gene: NA; abundance: many; j_gene: TRBJ1-3; CDR3nt: TGCGCCAGCAGCTTGGAAGGCAGCTCTGGAAACACCATATATTTT; CDR3aa: CASSLEGSSGNTIYF
v_gene: TRBV13; d_gene: NA; abundance: many; j_gene: TRBJ2-3; CDR3nt: TGTGCCAGCAGCCCCGATAGCACAGATACGCAGTATTTT; CDR3aa: CASSPDSTDTQYF
v_gene: TRBV20-1; d_gene: TRBD1; abundance: many; j_gene: TRBJ1-1; CDR3nt: TGCAGTGCTAGAACAGGGGACACTGAAGCTTTCTTT; CDR3aa: CSARTGDTEAFF
v_gene: TRBV12-3/TRBV12-4; d_gene: NA; abundance: many; j_gene: TRBJ2-3; CDR3nt: TGTGCCAGCAGCTATATCCGGGGCTTCAGCGTAGTATTT; CDR3aa: CASSYIRGFSVVF